This T cell receptor (beta chain) was observed in a study of T cells in Graves' hyperthyroidism and ophthalmopathy. The source material, RNA transcripts, was used to amplify TCR beta CDR3 regions. HTBI primers were the set used in a first-round RT-PCR of the TCR CDR3. MiXCR was run by TCRdb on the multiplex PCR reads, yielding one entry per CDR3 protein. Among over 700,000 distinct CDR3 sequences, approximately 40% were seen once, and the ten largest hold 31%. On the basis of clinical symptoms, serum thyroxine and TRAb, thyroid ultrasound and orbital computed tomography, diagnoses were made. With regard to this clonotype: The target antigen is unknown.

Regarding the study as a whole: The model predicted ophthalmopathy a median 6.5 months before onset.

The sequencing input was blood. The TCR originated in a woman in her thirties or forties with Graves' hyperthyroidism.

CDR3 in amino acids: CASSSGPWEVVLFF. Written as DNA, the CDR3 is TGTGCCAGCAGTTCGGGACCCTGGGAGGTGGTACTGTTTTTT. The gene calls are TRBV28 and TRBJ1-4, with a possible D match to TRBD1 (5 bases). V dropped 4 bases and J dropped 13 bases, with 19 bases sitting between them. CDR1 and CDR2 (germline): MDHEN, SYDVKM. This CDR3 is built from 14 residues.